Each of the 22 T cell receptor beta chains below was sequenced from the same sample in a study of blood T cell repertoires in COVID-19. Assay used: immunoSEQ multiplex PCR; TCRdb lists only in-frame clones, some missing. The sample holds under 250,000 clones, around 85% seen once. Source material: PBMCs or T cells enriched from blood (not recorded which). Receptors originate from a woman between 50 and 59 years old with acute COVID-19.

The count of this clone is one. The V call is TRBV6-5, the J call TRBJ1-1, with 8 bases lining up with TRBD1. Germline V gene lookup returns CDR1 MNHEY and CDR2 SVGAGI. The CDR3 consists of 12 residues. J lost 6 bases, V lost 7 bases, and 4 bases had no gene match. Written as DNA, the CDR3 is TGTGCCAGCACCGGACAGGGCGCTGAAGCTTTCTTT. It codes for CASTGQGAEAFF.

This chain uses TRBV3-1 (or the pseudogene TRBV3-2) with TRBJ2-5, with TRBD2 matching 11 bases. The germline gives CDR1 LGHDT, CDR2 YNNKEL (reference sequence). This CDR3 is built from 18 residues. The J segment lost 5 bases and the V segment lost 0 bases, leaving 11 bases of the junction unmatched. Written as DNA, the CDR3 is TGTGCCAGCAGCCAAGATAAGAGACGACTAGCGGGGTATGAGACCCAGTACTTC. This translates into CASSQDKRRLAGYETQYF.

The genes are TRBV29-1 and TRBJ2-5; maybe TRBD1 (6 bases). V was trimmed by 7 bases and J by 4 bases, leaving 16 bases between them. The CDR3 runs to 13 residues. Germline CDR1 SQVTM, CDR2 ANQGSEA. The CDR3 sequence is CSAQGLVGETQYF. The CDR3 DNA is TGCAGCGCCCAGGGGTTGGTCGGAGAGACCCAGTACTTC.

The chain recombines TRBV5-4 with TRBJ1-3, with unresolved D. V was trimmed by 0 bases and J by 4 bases, leaving 8 bases between them. The CDR3 is made up of 14 amino acids. Germline V CDR1 and CDR2: SGHNT, YYREEE (reference sequence). CDR3 loop: CASSLDRLGNTIYF. CDR3 nucleotides: TGTGCCAGCAGCTTGGACCGGTTGGGAAACACCATATATTTT.

The chain couples TRBV6-5 to TRBJ2-7, with a tentative D call TRBD1 (6 bases). The CDR3 sequence is 14 residues long. Trimming removed 7 bases from V and 0 bases from J, with 13 bases in between. Germline loops: CDR1 MNHEY, CDR2 SVGAGI. CDR3 loop: CASTTGQFSYEQYF. CDR3 nucleotides: TGTGCCAGCACCACTGGACAGTTCTCCTACGAGCAGTACTTC.

In nucleotides, the CDR3 is TGCGCCAGCAGCGACGGGGGGGCGAATCAGCCCCAGCATTTT. As protein: CASSDGGANQPQHF. The V call is TRBV5-1, the J call TRBJ1-5, with a weak D call TRBD1 (6 bases). V lost 4 bases and J 4 bases, leaving 12 bases between the germline ends. Germline CDR1 SGHRS, CDR2 YFSETQ. The length of the CDR3 is 14 residues.

The chain employs TRBV7-9 and TRBJ1-6; 11 nucleotides align to TRBD1. V dropped 5 bases and J dropped 9; count of bases not matched to a gene: 6. The length of the CDR3 is 15 residues. CDR1 is SEHNR, CDR2 FQNEAQ, per germline (reference sequence). The CDR3 spells CASSTSGTGGSPLHF. In DNA, the CDR3 is TGTGCCAGCAGCACCTCCGGGACAGGGGGTTCACCCCTCCACTTT.

The sample holds a few counts of this clone. The CDR3 nucleotides are TGTGCCAGCAACAGACAGGGGTTAAAGGAAAAACTGTTTTTT. Amino acid sequence: CASNRQGLKEKLFF. The rearrangement uses TRBV27 and TRBJ1-4; the match to TRBD1 covers 8 bases. The CDR3 has 14 amino acids. Trimming took 7 bases from V and 8 from J; bases not matched to a gene: 9. Germline V gene sequence: CDR1 MNHEY, CDR2 SMNVEV (reference sequence). The whole variable domain, remainder taken from reference TRBV27 and TRBJ1-4, is EAQVTQNPRYLITVTGKKLTVTCSQNMNHEYMSWYRQDPGLGLRQIYYSMNVEVTDKGDVPEGYKVSRKEKRNFPLILESPSPNQTSLYFCASNRQGLKEKLFFGSGTQLSVL.

The chain is built from TRBV18 and TRBJ1-4; D is undetermined. Germline loops: CDR1 KGHSH, CDR2 LQKENI. Trimming left V 2 bases short and J 5 bases short, with 15 bases between. CDR3 length equals 16 residues. As DNA, the CDR3 is TGTGCCAGCTCACCATCCTCTGGCCACCAAAATGAAAAACTGTTTTTT. Translating gives CASSPSSGHQNEKLFF. The whole variable domain, remainder taken from reference TRBV18 and TRBJ1-4, is NAGVMQNPRHLVRRRGQEARLRCSPMKGHSHVYWYRQLPEEGLKFMVYLQKENIIDESGMPKERFSAEFPKEGPSILRIQQVVRGDSAAYFCASSPSSGHQNEKLFFGSGTQLSVL.

This chain joins TRBV7-9 and TRBJ1-1; no firm D call. This CDR3 spans 15 amino acids. The V end lost 3 bases, the J end lost 5 bases, and 16 bases lay between the germline ends. Per germline, CDR1 SEHNR and CDR2 FQNEAQ (reference sequence). CDR3 sequence (DNA): TGTGCCAGCAGCTTTGACCAGGAGGTACGGACTGAAGCTTTCTTT. This gives the protein CASSFDQEVRTEAFF. The full variable domain, completed using reference TRBV7-9 and TRBJ1-1, is DTGVSQNPRHKITKRGQNVTFRCDPISEHNRLYWYRQTLGQGPEFLTYFQNEAQLEKSRLLSDRFSAERPKGSFSTLEIQRTEQGDSAMYLCASSFDQEVRTEAFFGQGTRLTVV.

The chain joins TRBV11-2 to TRBJ1-1; D possibly corresponds to TRBD1 (6 bases). This CDR3 region has 14 residues. The V gene lost 3 bases and the J gene lost 3 bases, with 11 bases spanning the gap. Germline V gives CDR1 SGHAT, CDR2 FQNNGV. The CDR3 sequence is CASSLGGGHTEAFF. The CDR3 DNA reads TGTGCCAGCAGCTTGGGAGGGGGGCACACTGAAGCTTTCTTT.

The chain carries TRBV19 and TRBJ1-6; 9 positions match TRBD1. This CDR3 is built from 15 residues. V shed 4 bases and J 9 bases; nucleotides not matched to a gene: 7. Germline CDR1 and CDR2: LNHDA and SQIVND (reference sequence). The CDR3 is CASSTRQGGSSPLHF. DNA of the CDR3: TGTGCCAGTAGTACCCGACAGGGGGGGAGTTCACCCCTCCACTTT. Based on the CDR3 plus reference TRBV19 and TRBJ1-6, the full variable domain is DGGITQSPKYLFRKEGQNVTLSCEQNLNHDAMYWYRQDPGQGLRLIYYSQIVNDFQKGDIAEGYSVSREKKESFPLTVTSAQKNPTAFYLCASSTRQGGSSPLHFGNGTRLTVT.

V and J are TRBV10-1 and TRBJ2-3; no firm D call. In germline, CDR1 is WNHNN, CDR2 SYGVQD (reference sequence). V was trimmed by 5 bases and J by 4 bases, leaving 10 bases between them. This CDR3 spans 13 amino acids. The CDR3 nucleotides are TGCGCCAGCAGTCACAATGTGGCAGATACGCAGTATTTT. This gives the protein CASSHNVADTQYF.

The CDR3 protein is CASRTSVAKNIQYF. Here the CDR3 DNA reads TGTGCCAGTAGGACTAGTGTAGCCAAAAACATTCAGTACTTC. V is TRBV19 and J is TRBJ2-4, with a tentative D call TRBD2 (6 bases). V was clipped by 6 bases and J by 0 bases, with 9 bases between them. The germline V gene encodes CDR1 LNHDA and CDR2 SQIVND (reference sequence). The CDR3 spans 14 residues.

The genes are TRBV10-3 and TRBJ1-2; maybe TRBD1 (6 bases). CDR3 size: 15 residues. In germline, CDR1 is ENHRY, CDR2 SYGVKD. The germline V and J ends were trimmed by 4 bases and 1 base, with 13 bases remaining between them. CDR3 coding DNA: TGTGCCATCAGTGCTCAGGGGCGGTATAACTATGGCTACACCTTC. Translation: CAISAQGRYNYGYTF.

The V and J genes are TRBV5-4 and TRBJ2-1; a weak D match, TRBD2 (5 bases). The CDR3 is 16 amino acids. CDR1 SGHNT and CDR2 YYREEE come from the germline V gene (reference sequence). V dropped 0 bases and J dropped 4 bases, with 14 bases sitting between them. The CDR3 reads CASSLGLPMGYNEQFF. The CDR3 region has the DNA TGTGCCAGCAGCTTGGGACTACCGATGGGGTACAATGAGCAGTTCTTC. The full variable domain, completed using reference TRBV5-4 and TRBJ2-1, is ETGVTQSPTHLIKTRGQQVTLRCSSQSGHNTVSWYQQALGQGPQFIFQYYREEENGRGNFPPRFSGLQFPNYSSELNVNALELDDSALYLCASSLGLPMGYNEQFFGPGTRLTVL.

This clone was found a few times. V gene TRBV4-1 combines with J gene TRBJ1-1, with a possible D match to TRBD1 (5 bases). The CDR3 runs to 16 residues. V lost 0 bases and J 2 bases, leaving 13 bases between the germline ends. Germline CDR1 and CDR2: MGHRA and YSYEKL. This chain's CDR3 is CASSQDTGQGNTEAFF. CDR3 nucleotide sequence: TGCGCCAGCAGCCAAGATACTGGGCAGGGCAACACTGAAGCTTTCTTT.

The J gene is TRBJ2-7, the V gene TRBV3-1 (or the pseudogene TRBV3-2), with D unclear. This CDR3 spans 14 amino acids. Per germline, CDR1 LGHDT and CDR2 YNNKEL (reference sequence). Trimming left V 1 base short and J 2 bases short, with 9 bases between. Here the CDR3 DNA reads TGTGCCAGCAGCCAAGTACACACAGCCTACGAGCAGTACTTC. Translation: CASSQVHTAYEQYF.

This clone was detected only a few times. The J gene is TRBJ2-3, the V gene TRBV19, with a possible D match to TRBD1 (5 bases). The CDR3 spans 15 residues. Trimming removed 4 bases from V and 0 bases from J, with 11 bases in between. Germline V gene lookup returns CDR1 LNHDA and CDR2 SQIVND (reference sequence). The CDR3 region has the DNA TGTGCCAGTAGTAGCCCAGGGCCAAGCACAGATACGCAGTATTTT. This codes for CASSSPGPSTDTQYF.

This clone was observed a handful of times. The chain's CDR3 is CASSRQGADEAFF. The CDR3 DNA follows: TGTGCCAGCAGCCGACAGGGGGCCGATGAAGCTTTCTTT. The chain recombines TRBV3-1 (or the pseudogene TRBV3-2) with TRBJ1-1; the match to TRBD1 covers 10 bases. This CDR3 has 13 amino acids. V shed 4 bases and J 7 bases; nucleotides not matched to a gene: 3. CDR1 is LGHDT, CDR2 YNNKEL, per germline (reference sequence).

This chain uses TRBV7-6 with TRBJ1-4; D is unresolved. The germline gives CDR1 SGHVS, CDR2 FNYEAQ. Trimming took 6 bases from V and 7 from J, leaving 12 bases between them. The CDR3 loop spans 13 amino acids. The CDR3 loop reads CASRGEAAEKLFF. The CDR3 region has the DNA TGTGCCAGCAGAGGAGAGGCAGCTGAAAAACTGTTTTTT.

This sequence joins TRBV9 and TRBJ2-7; D is perhaps TRBD2 (6 bases). The CDR3 is 17 amino acids. The germline CDR1 and CDR2 sequences are SGDLS and YYNGEE. The V end lost 0 bases, the J end lost 3 bases, and 19 bases lay between the germline ends. This chain's CDR3 is CASSVDPSQGLIYEQYF. CDR3 coding DNA: TGTGCCAGCAGCGTAGACCCCTCCCAGGGACTGATCTACGAGCAGTACTTC.